These 32 T cell receptor beta chains originate from one sample sequenced in a study of CD8 T cells in cerebrospinal fluid in Alzheimer's disease. After re-calling the 10x single-cell sequencing reads, TCRdb lists one entry per CDR3 protein, DNA absent. The table for this sample gives about 1,100 distinct CDR3 sequences. What was sequenced was cerebrospinal fluid. All receptors derive from a human donor in good health.

This chain links TRBV20-1 with TRBJ2-5; the TCRdb call, TRBD2, lacks DNA for checking. The CDR3 runs 14 residues. Per germline, CDR1 DFQATT and CDR2 SNEGSKA (reference sequence). This CDR3 is CSARGGGIQETQYF.

This clonotype is classed as medium-sized by frequency. V gene TRBV5-1 combines with J gene TRBJ2-5; TCRdb calls TRBD2, which cannot be checked without DNA. Germline loops: CDR1 SGHRS, CDR2 YFSETQ. This CDR3 spans 14 amino acids. CDR3 amino acids: CASSLKSGQETQYF.

This chain joins TRBV27 and TRBJ1-6; the D gene TCRdb calls, TRBD1, cannot be checked with no DNA. CDR1 MNHEY and CDR2 SMNVEV come from the germline V gene (reference sequence). The CDR3 is 14 amino acids. CDR3: CASSTGIYNSPLHF.

This clonotype is medium-sized by frequency. This chain joins TRBV5-6 and TRBJ2-3. Germline V gives CDR1 SGHDT, CDR2 YYEEEE. This CDR3 is 12 amino acids long. CDR3 sequence reads: CASSLGYDTQYF.

Judged by frequency, this clonotype is medium-sized. The chain carries TRBV21-1 and TRBJ1-5; absent DNA, TCRdb's TRBD1 call cannot be checked. TRBV21-1 is a pseudogene. The CDR3 sequence is 19 residues long. CDR3: CASSIASFWTGVPNQPQHF.

This clonotype is deemed medium-sized (0.01 to 0.1%) by its frequency. The chain joins TRBV7-8 to TRBJ2-7; TCRdb gives TRBD2 as the D gene, but with no DNA this cannot be confirmed. The CDR3 consists of 13 residues. Germline lookup yields CDR1 SGHVS and CDR2 FQNEAQ. CDR3 residues: CASSFGLAYEQYF.

This clonotype is medium-sized by frequency. This chain uses TRBV27 with TRBJ1-5. The V gene's germline CDR1 is MNHEY and CDR2 SMNVEV (reference sequence). The CDR3 extends over 15 amino acids. The CDR3 loop reads CASSLWGRANQPQHF.

Measured by frequency, this clonotype is medium-sized. The chain employs TRBV4-1 and TRBJ2-7; the TCRdb call, TRBD1, lacks DNA for checking. Germline CDR1 and CDR2: MGHRA and YSYEKL. This CDR3 region has 15 residues. The CDR3 reads CASSQEGQGAYEQYF.

Its frequency marks this clonotype as medium-sized (0.01 to 0.1%). CDR3 sequence: CASMTPMNTEAFF. V and J are TRBV6-5 and TRBJ1-1. The CDR3 spans 13 residues. Germline V lookup: CDR1 MNHEY, CDR2 SVGAGI.

In terms of frequency, this clonotype is large. This rearrangement joins TRBV28 to TRBJ2-5; TCRdb lists TRBD2, though no DNA is available to test this call. The CDR3 covers 15 residues. CDR1 is MDHEN, CDR2 SYDVKM, per germline. CDR3 amino acids: CASGGDPLLRETQYF.

Frequency places this clonotype as medium-sized. The J gene is TRBJ2-1, the V gene TRBV11-3. Germline CDR1 is SGHNT and CDR2 is YENEEA. This CDR3 spans 12 amino acids. This CDR3 reads CASSLDTNEQFF.

According to its frequency, this clonotype is medium-sized. The chain combines TRBV18 with TRBJ1-4; TCRdb indicates TRBD1, and absent DNA this call remains unverified. Per the germline V gene, CDR1 is KGHSH and CDR2 is LQKENI. The CDR3 is made up of 15 amino acids. CDR3 region: CASSPPTGNREKLFF.

Measured by frequency, this clonotype is large. J is TRBJ1-2 and V is TRBV7-8. There are 14 residues in the CDR3. Germline CDR1 is SGHVS and CDR2 is FQNEAQ. This CDR3 is CASSLARDYYGYTF.

This clonotype ranks as large in terms of frequency. The gene calls are TRBV7-9 and TRBJ2-3; TCRdb selects TRBD1, and the lack of DNA leaves this call unchecked. CDR3 size: 15 residues. Germline CDR1 reads SEHNR; CDR2 reads FQNEAQ (reference sequence). This CDR3 is CASSPTGVAIGTQYF.

This clonotype is deemed large by its frequency. V and J are TRBV7-2 and TRBJ2-3; TCRdb reports TRBD2, a call that lacks DNA to check it against. This CDR3 is built from 14 residues. Per germline, CDR1 SGHTA and CDR2 FQGNSA. This CDR3 is CASSPAGTTDTQYF.

This clonotype counts as medium-sized (0.01 to 0.1%) by frequency. The chain is built from TRBV4-3 and TRBJ2-2. The V gene's germline CDR1 is LGHNA and CDR2 YSLEER. The CDR3 consists of 14 residues. This CDR3 is CASSQDINTGELFF.

This chain links TRBV20-1 with TRBJ2-6; checking the TCRdb D call of TRBD1 is not possible without DNA. The CDR3 is 15 amino acids. Per the germline V gene, CDR1 is DFQATT and CDR2 is SNEGSKA (reference sequence). The CDR3 region is CSASPLDSGANVLTF.

Its frequency marks this clonotype as medium-sized. J is TRBJ2-7 and V is TRBV24-1; TCRdb selects TRBD1, and the lack of DNA leaves this call unchecked. CDR3 length equals 15 residues. Germline V lookup: CDR1 KGHDR, CDR2 SFDVKD. CDR3 sequence: CATSDPSQGDYEQYF.

The V gene is TRBV5-1, the J gene TRBJ2-5; absent DNA, TCRdb's TRBD2 call cannot be checked. The CDR3 runs 17 residues. The germline V gene has CDR1 SGHRS and CDR2 YFSETQ. CDR3 protein: CASSLSATSGDMKTQYF.

This clonotype registers large by frequency. This chain uses TRBV4-1 with TRBJ2-5; the D gene TCRdb calls, TRBD1, cannot be checked with no DNA. Germline loops: CDR1 MGHRA, CDR2 YSYEKL. This CDR3 region has 13 residues. The CDR3 sequence: CASSPTGEETQYF.

This clonotype is deemed medium-sized by its frequency. The chain has TRBV15 and TRBJ2-2; TCRdb calls TRBD1, which cannot be checked without DNA. This CDR3 contains 17 residues. Germline CDR1 reads LNHNV; CDR2 reads YYDKDF (reference sequence). CDR3 sequence: CATSRGPGQGNTGELFF. The variable domain in full, completed from reference TRBV15 and TRBJ2-2, reads DAMVIQNPRYQVTQFGKPVTLSCSQTLNHNVMYWYQQKSSQAPKLLFHYYDKDFNNEADTPDNFQSRRPNTSFCFLDIRSPGLGDTAMYLCATSRGPGQGNTGELFFGEGSRLTVL.

The chain has TRBV6-1 and TRBJ1-2; TCRdb designates TRBD1, a call that cannot be tested without DNA. The CDR3 loop spans 15 amino acids. Germline assignment: CDR1 MNHNS and CDR2 SASEGT. The CDR3 spells CASSLQGAPNYGYTF.

This clonotype counts as medium-sized by frequency. The chain combines TRBV27 with TRBJ2-5. Germline CDR1 and CDR2: MNHEY and SMNVEV (reference sequence). The CDR3 spans 13 residues. The CDR3 loop is CASSLSGQETQYF.

This chain connects TRBV5-5 to TRBJ1-3; TCRdb picks TRBD1, but there is no DNA to check that call. Germline assignment: CDR1 SGHKS and CDR2 YYEKEE (reference sequence). This CDR3 is built from 15 residues. CDR3 sequence: CASSFGTGTGNTIYF.

The chain uses TRBV19 and TRBJ2-2; TCRdb names TRBD2, which stays unverified in the absence of DNA. Germline-derived CDR1 and CDR2 are LNHDA and SQIVND (reference sequence). This CDR3 spans 15 amino acids. The CDR3 spells CASSISGGNTGELFF.

Judged by frequency, this clonotype is medium-sized. V gene TRBV2 combines with J gene TRBJ1-1; the TCRdb D gene call, TRBD1, has no DNA to confirm it. CDR1 is SNHLY, CDR2 FYNNEI, per germline. CDR3 length: 13 residues. CDR3 region: CASKLGGFTEAFF.

Frequency places this clonotype as medium-sized (0.01 to 0.1%). The chain recombines TRBV5-1 with TRBJ1-1. Per the germline V gene, CDR1 is SGHRS and CDR2 is YFSETQ. The CDR3 runs 15 residues. The chain's CDR3 is CASSLVGFGNTEAFF. Complete variable domain (other parts from reference TRBV5-1 and TRBJ1-1): KAGVTQTPRYLIKTRGQQVTLSCSPISGHRSVSWYQQTPGQGLQFLFEYFSETQRNKGNFPGRFSGRQFSNSRSEMNVSTLELGDSALYLCASSLVGFGNTEAFFGQGTRLTVV.

This clonotype ranks as medium-sized in terms of frequency. This chain joins TRBV6-1 and TRBJ2-5; there is no DNA to check the TCRdb D call of TRBD2. Germline CDR1 reads MNHNS; CDR2 reads SASEGT. This CDR3 is built from 15 residues. The CDR3 protein is CASRPTSGGGETQYF.

This clonotype is classed as medium-sized (0.01 to 0.1%) by frequency. The chain couples TRBV15 to TRBJ2-5; with no DNA, the TCRdb D assignment of TRBD1 cannot be verified. The length of the CDR3 is 16 residues. From germline, CDR1 is LNHNV and CDR2 YYDKDF (reference sequence). The CDR3 sequence: CATSRDMAGALETQYF.

This clonotype is labeled large based on frequency. This rearrangement joins TRBV20-1 to TRBJ2-5. The CDR3 is 14 amino acids. Germline V CDR1 and CDR2: DFQATT, SNEGSKA (reference sequence). The CDR3 loop reads CSARDRGSQETQYF.

By frequency, this clonotype registers medium-sized. V usage is TRBV11-2 and J usage is TRBJ1-3. Germline V gene sequence: CDR1 SGHAT, CDR2 FQNNGV. The CDR3 covers 15 residues. CDR3 sequence: CASSATRYSGNTIYF.

The chain has TRBV10-3 and TRBJ1-4; absent DNA, TCRdb's TRBD1 call cannot be checked. The CDR3 totals 14 residues. CDR1 is ENHRY and CDR2 is SYGVKD in the germline V gene. CDR3 protein: CAISDSGGEEKLFF.